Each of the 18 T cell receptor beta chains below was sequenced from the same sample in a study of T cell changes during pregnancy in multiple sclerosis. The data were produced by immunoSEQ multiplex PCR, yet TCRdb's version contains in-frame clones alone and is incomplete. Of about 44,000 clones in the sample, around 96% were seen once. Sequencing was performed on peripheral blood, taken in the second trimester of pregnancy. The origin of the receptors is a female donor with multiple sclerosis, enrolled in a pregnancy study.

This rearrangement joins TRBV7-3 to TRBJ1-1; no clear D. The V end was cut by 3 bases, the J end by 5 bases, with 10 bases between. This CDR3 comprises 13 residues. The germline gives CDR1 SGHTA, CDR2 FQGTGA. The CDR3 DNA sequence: TGTGCCAGCAGCTTTACCCGGGAAACTGAAGCTTTCTTT. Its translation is CASSFTRETEAFF. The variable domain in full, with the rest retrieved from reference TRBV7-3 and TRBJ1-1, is GAGVSQTPSNKVTEKGKYVELRCDPISGHTALYWYRQSLGQGPEFLIYFQGTGAADDSGLPNDRFFAVRPEGSVSTLKIQRTERGDSAVYLCASSFTRETEAFFGQGTRLTVV.

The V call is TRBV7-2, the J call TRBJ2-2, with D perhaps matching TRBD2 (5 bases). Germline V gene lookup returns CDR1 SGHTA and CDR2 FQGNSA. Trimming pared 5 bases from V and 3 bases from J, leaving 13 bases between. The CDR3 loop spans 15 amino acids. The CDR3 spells CASSLEKRYTGELFF. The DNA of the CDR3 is TGTGCCAGCAGCCTAGAAAAGCGGTACACCGGGGAGCTGTTTTTT.

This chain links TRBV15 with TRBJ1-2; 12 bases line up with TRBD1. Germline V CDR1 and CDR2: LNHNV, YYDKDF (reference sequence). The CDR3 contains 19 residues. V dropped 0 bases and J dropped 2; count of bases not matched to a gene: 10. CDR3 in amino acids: CATSRDRGTGGALNYGYTF. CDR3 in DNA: TGTGCCACCAGCAGAGATAGGGGGACAGGGGGCGCGCTCAACTATGGCTACACCTTC.

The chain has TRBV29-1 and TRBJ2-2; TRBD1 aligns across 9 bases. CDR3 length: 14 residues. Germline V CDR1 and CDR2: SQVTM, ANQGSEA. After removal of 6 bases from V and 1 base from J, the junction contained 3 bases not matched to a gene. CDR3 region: CSVLTGGNTGELFF. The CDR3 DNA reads TGCAGCGTCCTGACAGGGGGGAACACCGGGGAGCTGTTTTTT.

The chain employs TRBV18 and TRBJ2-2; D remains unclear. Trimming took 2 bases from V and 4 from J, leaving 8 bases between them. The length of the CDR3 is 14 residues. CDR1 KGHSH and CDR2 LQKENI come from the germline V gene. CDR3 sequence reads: CASSPATVTGELFF. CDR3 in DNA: TGTGCCAGCTCACCAGCCACGGTCACCGGGGAGCTGTTTTTT.

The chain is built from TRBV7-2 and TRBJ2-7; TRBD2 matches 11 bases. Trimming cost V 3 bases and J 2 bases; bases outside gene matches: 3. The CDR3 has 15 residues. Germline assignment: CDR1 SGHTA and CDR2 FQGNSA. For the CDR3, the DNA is TGTGCCAGCAGCTTGACTAGCGGGGCCACCTACGAGCAGTACTTC. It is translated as CASSLTSGATYEQYF.

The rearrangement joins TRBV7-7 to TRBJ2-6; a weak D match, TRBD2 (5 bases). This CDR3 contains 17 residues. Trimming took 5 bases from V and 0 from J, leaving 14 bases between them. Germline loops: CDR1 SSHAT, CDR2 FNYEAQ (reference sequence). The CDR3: CASSPVVGSSGANVLTF. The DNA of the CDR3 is TGTGCCAGCAGCCCGGTAGTAGGGAGCTCTGGGGCCAACGTCCTGACTTTC.

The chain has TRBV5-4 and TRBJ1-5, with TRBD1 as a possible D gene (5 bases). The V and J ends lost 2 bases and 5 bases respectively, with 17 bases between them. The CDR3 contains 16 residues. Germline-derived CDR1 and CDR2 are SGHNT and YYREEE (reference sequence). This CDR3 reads CASSFSHGGYDQPQHF. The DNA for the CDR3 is TGTGCCAGCAGCTTTTCTCACGGGGGGTACGATCAGCCCCAGCATTTT. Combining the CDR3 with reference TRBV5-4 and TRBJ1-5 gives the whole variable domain ETGVTQSPTHLIKTRGQQVTLRCSSQSGHNTVSWYQQALGQGPQFIFQYYREEENGRGNFPPRFSGLQFPNYSSELNVNALELDDSALYLCASSFSHGGYDQPQHFGDGTRLSIL.

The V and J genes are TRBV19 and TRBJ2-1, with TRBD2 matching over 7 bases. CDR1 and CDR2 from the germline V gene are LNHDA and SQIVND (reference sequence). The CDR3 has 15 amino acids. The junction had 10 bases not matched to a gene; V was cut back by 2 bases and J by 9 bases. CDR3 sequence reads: CASSIRSGVNGEQFF. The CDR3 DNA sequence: TGTGCCAGTAGTATAAGGAGCGGGGTCAACGGTGAGCAGTTCTTC. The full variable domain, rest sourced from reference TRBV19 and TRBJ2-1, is DGGITQSPKYLFRKEGQNVTLSCEQNLNHDAMYWYRQDPGQGLRLIYYSQIVNDFQKGDIAEGYSVSREKKESFPLTVTSAQKNPTAFYLCASSIRSGVNGEQFFGPGTRLTVL.

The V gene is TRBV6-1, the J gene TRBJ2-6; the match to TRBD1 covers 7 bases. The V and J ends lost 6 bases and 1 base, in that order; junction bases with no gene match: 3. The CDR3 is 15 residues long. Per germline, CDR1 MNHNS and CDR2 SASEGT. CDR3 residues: CASRRGPSGANVLTF. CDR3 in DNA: TGTGCCAGCAGGAGGGGGCCATCTGGGGCCAACGTCCTGACTTTC.

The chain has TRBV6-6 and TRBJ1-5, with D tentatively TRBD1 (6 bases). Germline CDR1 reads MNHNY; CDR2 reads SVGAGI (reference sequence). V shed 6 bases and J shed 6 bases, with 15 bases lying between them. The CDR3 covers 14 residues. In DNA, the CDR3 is TGTGCCAGCAGATTCACAGGGTCGTTTCAGCCCCAGCATTTT. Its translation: CASRFTGSFQPQHF.

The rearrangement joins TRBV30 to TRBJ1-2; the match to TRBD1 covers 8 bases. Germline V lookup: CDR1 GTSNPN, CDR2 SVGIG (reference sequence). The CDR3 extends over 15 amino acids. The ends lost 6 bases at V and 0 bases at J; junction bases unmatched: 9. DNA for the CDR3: TGTGCCTGCCTGATAGGACAGGGTGCTAACTATGGCTACACCTTC. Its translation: CACLIGQGANYGYTF.

This chain's CDR3 is CASSLRWSSTDTQYF. CDR3 DNA: TGTGCCAGCAGTTTACGGTGGTCTAGCACAGATACGCAGTATTTT. The chain uses TRBV28 and TRBJ2-3; D is unclear. V dropped 2 bases and J dropped 0 bases, with 9 bases sitting between them. Germline CDR1 reads MDHEN; CDR2 reads SYDVKM. This CDR3 has 15 residues.

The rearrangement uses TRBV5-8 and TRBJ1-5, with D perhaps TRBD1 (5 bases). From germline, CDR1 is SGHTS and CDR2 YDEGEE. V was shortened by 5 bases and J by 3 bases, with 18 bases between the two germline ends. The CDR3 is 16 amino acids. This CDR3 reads CASSPGGGMDNQPQHF. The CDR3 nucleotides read TGTGCCAGCAGTCCCGGGGGGGGGATGGACAATCAGCCCCAGCATTTT.

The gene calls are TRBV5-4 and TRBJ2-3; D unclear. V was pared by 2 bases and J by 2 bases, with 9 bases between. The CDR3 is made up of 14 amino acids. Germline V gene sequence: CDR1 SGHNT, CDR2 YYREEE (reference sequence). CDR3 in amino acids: CASSLQQLTDTQYF. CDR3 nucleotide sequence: TGTGCCAGCAGCTTACAACAGCTCACAGATACGCAGTATTTT.

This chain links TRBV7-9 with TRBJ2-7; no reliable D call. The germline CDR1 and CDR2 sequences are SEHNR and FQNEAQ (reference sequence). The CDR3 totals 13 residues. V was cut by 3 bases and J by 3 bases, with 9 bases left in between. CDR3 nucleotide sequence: TGTGCCAGCAGCTTGGAACAGCTCTACGAGCAGTACTTC. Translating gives CASSLEQLYEQYF.

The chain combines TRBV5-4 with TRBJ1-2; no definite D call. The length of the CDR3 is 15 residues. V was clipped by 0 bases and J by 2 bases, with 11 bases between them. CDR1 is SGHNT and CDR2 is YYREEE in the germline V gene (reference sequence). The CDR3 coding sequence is TGTGCCAGCAGCTTGGCCGAGGCAACAAACTATGGCTACACCTTC. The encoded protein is CASSLAEATNYGYTF. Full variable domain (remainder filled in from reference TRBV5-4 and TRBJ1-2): ETGVTQSPTHLIKTRGQQVTLRCSSQSGHNTVSWYQQALGQGPQFIFQYYREEENGRGNFPPRFSGLQFPNYSSELNVNALELDDSALYLCASSLAEATNYGYTFGSGTRLTVV.

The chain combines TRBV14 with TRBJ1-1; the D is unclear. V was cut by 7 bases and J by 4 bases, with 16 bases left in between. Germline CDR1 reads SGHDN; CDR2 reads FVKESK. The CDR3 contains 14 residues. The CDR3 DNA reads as TGTGCCAGCACCCAGGTCTACGGAGGCACTGAAGCTTTCTTT. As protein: CASTQVYGGTEAFF.